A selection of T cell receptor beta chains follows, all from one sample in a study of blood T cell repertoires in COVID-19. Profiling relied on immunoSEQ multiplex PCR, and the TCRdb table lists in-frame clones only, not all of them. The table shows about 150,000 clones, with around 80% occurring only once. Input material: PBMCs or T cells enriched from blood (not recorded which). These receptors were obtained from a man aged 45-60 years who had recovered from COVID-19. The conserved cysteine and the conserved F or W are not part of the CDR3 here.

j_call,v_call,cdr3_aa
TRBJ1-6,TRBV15,ATSRDGGGPLH
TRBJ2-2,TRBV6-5,ASQRQGVGTGELF
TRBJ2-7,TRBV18,ASSQINRVAEEQY
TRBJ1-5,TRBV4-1,ASSQEEGGGQPQH
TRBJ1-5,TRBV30,AWSVRNQPQH
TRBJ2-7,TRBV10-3,AISKGQPPYEQY
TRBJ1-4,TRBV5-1,ASSPDRAGTNEKLF
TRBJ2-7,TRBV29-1,SVFAGYEQY
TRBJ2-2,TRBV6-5,ASSYRGNGELF
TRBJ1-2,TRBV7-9,ASSLEAYGYT
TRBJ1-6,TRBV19,ASTPGHGVPANSPLH
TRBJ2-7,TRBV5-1,ASSLTDSFYEQY
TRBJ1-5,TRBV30,AWSGDRGGSNQPQH
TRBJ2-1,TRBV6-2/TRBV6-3,ASSWTGAYNEQF
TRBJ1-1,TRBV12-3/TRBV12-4,ASTLGGDEAF
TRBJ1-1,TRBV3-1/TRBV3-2,ASSQGVSGTEAF
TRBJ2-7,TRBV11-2,ASSGRGGLFEQY
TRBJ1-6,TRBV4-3,ASSQGTEVNSPLH
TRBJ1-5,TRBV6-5,ASKTHNQPQH
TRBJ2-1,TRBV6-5,ASSYSRAAYNEQF
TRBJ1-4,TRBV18,ASSPQGMNEKLF
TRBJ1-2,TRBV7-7,ASSSTDREVDYGYT
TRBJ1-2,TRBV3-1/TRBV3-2,ASSQADYGYT
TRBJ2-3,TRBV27,ASSSWTGQGTDTQY
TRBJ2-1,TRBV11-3,ASSSPSSGGSYNEQF
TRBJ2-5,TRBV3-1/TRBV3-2,ASSPLGETQY
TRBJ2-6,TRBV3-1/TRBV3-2,ASSQVRQGKQSGANVLT
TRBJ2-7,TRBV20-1,SAASAYEQY
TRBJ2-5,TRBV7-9,ASSLAGLAGNRETQY
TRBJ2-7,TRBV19,ASATVRGYEQY
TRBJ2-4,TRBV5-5,ASRPGQNLIKNIQY
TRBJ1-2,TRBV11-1,ASSLPGGGKDGYT
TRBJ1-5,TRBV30,AWSAGGAGQPQH
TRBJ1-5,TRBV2,ASKGLGRVNQPQH
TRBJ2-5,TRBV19,ASSQNSETQY
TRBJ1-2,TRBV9,ASSVTTGDLNGYT
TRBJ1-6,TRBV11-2,ASSTGTGSSLLH
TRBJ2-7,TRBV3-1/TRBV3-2,ASSQDWLAGVPYEQY
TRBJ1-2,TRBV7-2,ASKRDTQFYGYT
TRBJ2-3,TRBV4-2,ASSQEFRVNTDTQY
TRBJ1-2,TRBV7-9,ASSLAQGGRYT
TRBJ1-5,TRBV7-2,ASSLAERANQPQH
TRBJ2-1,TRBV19,ASSPSAGVYNEQF
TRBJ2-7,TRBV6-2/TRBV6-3,ASSPGHYEQY
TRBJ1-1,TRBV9,ASSVTDINTEAF
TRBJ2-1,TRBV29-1,SFPPRGGGYSEQF
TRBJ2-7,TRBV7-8,ASSLADNSEQY
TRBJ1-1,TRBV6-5,ASRGGRYNTEAF
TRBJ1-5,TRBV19,ASSLTGFGPQH
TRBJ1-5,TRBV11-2,ASSLEGQPNQPQH
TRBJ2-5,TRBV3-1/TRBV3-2,ASRLLAGAQETQY
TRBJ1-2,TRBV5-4,ASSIQGTHYGYT
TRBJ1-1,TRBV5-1,ASSLVAERGTEAF
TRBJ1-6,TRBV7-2,ASSTAGTGGVSPLH
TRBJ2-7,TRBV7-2,ASSLDRDRTYEQY
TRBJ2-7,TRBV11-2,ASSLDRGTRTSYEQY
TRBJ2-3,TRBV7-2,ASSSELTDTQY
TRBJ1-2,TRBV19,ASSTLGQGRGYT
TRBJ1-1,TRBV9,ASSVGGRGTNTEAF